These 10 T cell receptor beta chains originate from one sample sequenced in a study of cytomegalovirus exposure and HLA in healthy donors. Profiling relied on immunoSEQ multiplex PCR, and the TCRdb table lists in-frame clones only, not all of them. In the table there are about 68,000 clones, approximately 91% of which are singletons. Sequences were obtained from PBMCs. The receptors originated from a man between 18 and 29 years old in good health and CMV-seronegative.

The rearrangement links TRBV27 to TRBJ2-2; 8 bases match TRBD1. Losses at the gene ends were 5 bases for V and 4 bases for J; bases not matched to a gene: 6. The CDR3 totals 15 residues. The V gene's germline CDR1 is MNHEY and CDR2 SMNVEV (reference sequence). The CDR3, as DNA: TGTGCCAGCAGTCAGGGGGCCGGTGGCACCGGGGAGCTGTTTTTT. It specifies CASSQGAGGTGELFF.

This chain links TRBV4-3 with TRBJ2-5; tentative D call: TRBD1 (6 bases). The length of the CDR3 is 15 residues. Trimming left V 3 bases short and J 5 bases short, with 16 bases between. Germline assignment: CDR1 LGHNA and CDR2 YSLEER. The CDR3 is CASSQLYDRTETQYF. Here the CDR3 DNA reads TGCGCCAGCAGCCAGCTTTACGACAGGACGGAGACCCAGTACTTC.

The chain couples TRBV11-1 to TRBJ2-5, with a possible D match to TRBD1 (5 bases). CDR3 length: 15 amino acids. Per the germline V gene, CDR1 is SGHAT and CDR2 is FQDESV (reference sequence). Trimming pared 7 bases from V and 4 bases from J, leaving 19 bases between. The CDR3 loop is CASTFLAERGETQYF. The CDR3 DNA reads as TGTGCCAGCACCTTTTTGGCGGAAAGGGGAGAGACCCAGTACTTC.

The rearrangement joins TRBV10-2 to TRBJ2-1; 8 nucleotides match TRBD2. In germline, CDR1 is WSHSY, CDR2 SAAADI. Unmatched junction bases numbered 6, after V lost 2 bases and J lost 9 bases. CDR3 length: 14 amino acids. The CDR3 nucleotides read TGCGCCAGCAGTGAGCCGGGACTAGAGGTTGAGCAGTTCTTC. This encodes CASSEPGLEVEQFF.

The chain is built from TRBV11-2 and TRBJ2-7; D remains unclear. The CDR3 sequence is 14 residues long. The V and J ends lost 1 base and 9 bases respectively, with 16 bases between them. The germline V gene has CDR1 SGHAT and CDR2 FQNNGV. The CDR3 sequence is CASSLANSQARQYF. Written as DNA, the CDR3 is TGTGCCAGCAGCTTAGCAAACAGCCAGGCGAGGCAGTACTTC.

V and J are TRBV30 and TRBJ2-1; the D is unclear. V lost 8 bases and J lost 9, with 14 bases in between. This CDR3 has 11 amino acids. The germline V gene encodes CDR1 GTSNPN and CDR2 SVGIG (reference sequence). The CDR3 region has the DNA TGTGCCGGGATAAGCTCTAGTGAGCAGTTCTTC. Translated, it gives CAGISSSEQFF.

This clone was counted once. V usage is TRBV28 and J usage is TRBJ1-5; D is undetermined. The CDR3 contains 11 residues. CDR1 is MDHEN, CDR2 SYDVKM, per germline. Trimming shortened V by 5 bases and J by 4 bases, and 3 bases separated the two germline ends. CDR3 bases: TGTGCCAGCAGTCGGAATCAGCCCCAGCATTTT. This codes for CASSRNQPQHF.

This clone showed up just once. The V gene is TRBV29-1, the J gene TRBJ2-3, with TRBD2 matching over 10 bases. The CDR3 is 16 residues long. V lost 3 bases and J lost 1; bases outside the gene matches: 7. Germline values: CDR1 SQVTM, CDR2 ANQGSEA. CDR3 amino acids: CSVDRRLAGGTDTQYF. DNA for the CDR3: TGCAGCGTTGATCGTAGGCTAGCGGGAGGCACAGATACGCAGTATTTT.

The CDR3 reads CASSNSRAQTQYF. The DNA for the CDR3 is TGTGCCAGCAGCAACTCGCGGGCCCAGACCCAGTACTTC. The J gene is TRBJ2-5, the V gene TRBV27; a weak D match, TRBD2 (5 bases). This CDR3 comprises 13 residues. Trimming cost V 6 bases and J 6 bases, with 14 bases left between them. The germline gives CDR1 MNHEY, CDR2 SMNVEV (reference sequence).

Only a few counts were recorded for this clone. The V gene is TRBV29-1, the J gene TRBJ2-1, with 10 bases lining up with TRBD2. The germline V gene encodes CDR1 SQVTM and CDR2 ANQGSEA. The CDR3 is 14 amino acids. J was trimmed by 3 bases and V by 6 bases; bases with no gene match: 5. CDR3 sequence (DNA): TGCAGCGTGGCGCTAGCGGGAGACTACAATGAGCAGTTCTTC. Protein: CSVALAGDYNEQFF.